This T cell receptor beta chain was obtained from a study of T-cell memory formation after mild COVID-19. Points from the study as a whole: Clones contracting day 15 to 85 were balanced CD4/CD8; later expanders leaned CD4+. Some SARS-CoV-2-responding clones were already detected in memory before infection.

From 5'RACE with constant-segment primers came TCR alpha and TCR beta cDNA libraries that carried sample barcodes and UMIs. TCRdb re-derived calls from the 5' RACE reads in MiXCR, one entry per CDR3 protein. The sample lists about 250,000 distinct CDR3 sequences; over 15% were seen once. The germline V gene encodes CDR1 MNHEY and CDR2 SVGAGI. This CDR3 region has 17 residues. After removal of 2 bases from V and 0 bases from J, the junction contained 9 bases not matched to a gene. On this clonotype itself: Its antigen is unknown.

V is TRBV6-5 and J is TRBJ2-7; TRBD1 aligns across 8 bases. This receptor was obtained from a man aged 18 to 35 who had mild COVID-19 (a few samples of this study predate the infection). Cell type and time point are not known. The sample comprised PBMCs or a T cell subset sorted from them (not recorded which). DNA for the CDR3: TGTGCCAGCAGTTACCGAAGGGACAGGATGACCTCCTACGAGCAGTACTTC. Translated, it gives CASSYRRDRMTSYEQYF.